This is a list of T cell receptor beta chains from one sample in a study of T cells in Graves' hyperthyroidism and ophthalmopathy. TCRdb re-analysed the multiplex PCR reads in MiXCR, keeping a single row per CDR3 protein. The sample shows hundreds of thousands of distinct CDR3 sequences, roughly 15% of them seen only once. Sequenced sample: blood. The receptors derive from a woman aged 45-60 years with Graves' ophthalmopathy. CDR3s include the opening cysteine and the closing phenylalanine or tryptophan. Each record gives: J gene, V gene, clone size, CDR3 protein. Rows give clone size only sometimes, using once, few, many, or a class for an expanded clone.

>TRBJ1-1|TRBV29-1|many
CSVAPSQRAFF
>TRBJ2-3|TRBV12-3/TRBV12-4|many
CASSLAGGLNTQYF
>TRBJ1-5|TRBV11-1|once
CASSLWSSSNQPQHF
>TRBJ2-7|TRBV2|many
CASSERLAGGLHEQYF
>TRBJ2-2|TRBV14|few
CATVSGQPNTGELFF
>TRBJ2-7|TRBV6-2/TRBV6-3|many
CASSSHSGAYEQYF
>TRBJ2-1|TRBV4-2|few
CASSPGGLAKINNEQFF
>TRBJ2-3|TRBV29-1|many
CSVERQGTDTQYF
>TRBJ2-7|TRBV18|many
CASSPDRGEQYF
>TRBJ2-1|TRBV13|.
CASSLEGLAGVFDEQFF
>TRBJ2-7|TRBV13|many
CASSLRPSYEQYF
>TRBJ2-3|TRBV20-1|many
CSARQGSSTDTQYF
>TRBJ2-5|TRBV13|many
CASSFTGRWETQYF
>TRBJ1-1|TRBV27|few
CASSKPGQEAFF
>TRBJ2-7|TRBV28|many
CASRTLDRTYEQYF
>TRBJ2-3|TRBV30|many
CAWILLEDTQYF
>TRBJ2-1|TRBV11-2|many
CASSRTRIYNEQFF
>TRBJ2-2|TRBV7-9|few
CASSSGASTGELFF
>TRBJ2-1|TRBV7-3|.
CASSLNGAVYNEQFF
>TRBJ2-3|TRBV7-2|many
CASSAGLDVRDTQYF
>TRBJ2-7|TRBV30|many
CAWSLPYEQYF
>TRBJ1-6|TRBV7-2|many
CASSLVETGNSPLHF
>TRBJ2-3|TRBV7-8|many
CASSRRHTPGDTTSTDTQYF
>TRBJ2-7|TRBV7-3|.
CASSTPGLAYEQYF
>TRBJ1-1|TRBV7-2|many
CASSAGAGTEAFF
>TRBJ2-7|TRBV4-2|many
CASSQSPYEQYF
>TRBJ1-1|TRBV9|many
CASSVGSGQGVAEAFF
>TRBJ1-5|TRBV5-5|few
CASSPLLRGNQPQHF
>TRBJ2-1|TRBV18|many
CASSPPLAGTNEQFF
>TRBJ1-1|TRBV7-8|many
CASSLDPGSNTEAFF
>TRBJ2-1|TRBV27|few
CASRTRVIQTNEQFF
>TRBJ2-3|TRBV7-9|many
CASAPPDIDTDTQYF
>TRBJ2-1|TRBV30|many
CAWTDSLAGINEQFF
>TRBJ2-3|TRBV7-6|.
CASSLNSVADTQYF
>TRBJ1-1|TRBV28|many
CASSHGQGEIMNTEAFF
>TRBJ2-1|TRBV28|many
CASSSRSPNEQFF
>TRBJ2-7|TRBV9|.
CASSVPGLAGWNEQYF
>TRBJ1-4|TRBV19|.
CASSINDGTNEKLFF
>TRBJ2-5|TRBV5-6|many
CASSPQLKTQYF
>TRBJ2-7|TRBV5-1|many
CASSPSGGGSYEQYF
>TRBJ2-7|TRBV28|many
CASSGMAGQPYEQYF
>TRBJ1-4|TRBV29-1|.
CSVPGGREKLFF
>TRBJ1-5|TRBV24-1|few
CATSDARVGQPQHF
>TRBJ2-5|TRBV5-1|few
CASSLTGWETQYF
>TRBJ2-1|TRBV27|.
CASSLSLLAGVYNEQFF
>TRBJ2-5|TRBV30|many
CAWSVGVAALGETQYF
>TRBJ1-2|TRBV20-1|few
CSVRAPVGGYTF
>TRBJ2-3|TRBV28|many
CASRQLGDRVTDTQYF
>TRBJ2-1|TRBV20-1|many
CSARETAESYNEQFF
>TRBJ1-2|TRBV5-5|many
CASNPQGGNGYTF
>TRBJ2-2|TRBV5-1|many
CASSQDVGELFF
>TRBJ1-1|TRBV5-1|.
CASSLMGPEAFF
>TRBJ2-1|TRBV6-1|many
CASSVSLASGRNEQFF
>TRBJ2-5|TRBV18|many
CASSPKDQETQYF
>TRBJ2-6|TRBV5-1|few
CASKEQGGSGANVLTF
>TRBJ1-1|TRBV27|many
CASSATGEAFF
>TRBJ2-2|TRBV27|many
CASRRLADQNTGELFF
>TRBJ1-5|TRBV27|many
CASRPRAGEGDQPQHF
>TRBJ1-4|TRBV20-1|many
CSGRPGQGDEKLFF
>TRBJ2-2|TRBV15|many
CATSRVGSGRLTGELFF